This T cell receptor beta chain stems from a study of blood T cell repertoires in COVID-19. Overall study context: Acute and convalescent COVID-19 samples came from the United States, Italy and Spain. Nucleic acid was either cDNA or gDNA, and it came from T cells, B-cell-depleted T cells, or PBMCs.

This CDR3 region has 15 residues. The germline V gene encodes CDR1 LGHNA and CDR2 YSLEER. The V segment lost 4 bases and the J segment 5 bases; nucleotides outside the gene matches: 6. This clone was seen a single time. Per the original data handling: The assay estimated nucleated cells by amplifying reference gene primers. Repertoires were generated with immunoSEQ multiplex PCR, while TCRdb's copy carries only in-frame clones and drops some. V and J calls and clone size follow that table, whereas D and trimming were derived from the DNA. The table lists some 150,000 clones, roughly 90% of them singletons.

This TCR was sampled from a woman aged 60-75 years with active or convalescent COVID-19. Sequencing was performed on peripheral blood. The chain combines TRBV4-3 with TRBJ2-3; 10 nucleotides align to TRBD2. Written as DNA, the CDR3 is TGCGCCAGCAGCCTTGGGACTAGCGCTAAAGATACGCAGTATTTT. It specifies CASSLGTSAKDTQYF.